This is a list of T cell receptor beta chains from one sample in a study of blood T cell repertoires in COVID-19. Measured with immunoSEQ multiplex PCR; TCRdb has only the in-frame clones, and not every one. The data contain over 30,000 clones, around 85% of them singletons. The source material was peripheral blood. The receptor set was obtained from an older man with active or convalescent COVID-19. Each CDR3 is given with its conserved first and last residue. The D gene is left open where the match is weak. Only some rows state a clone size, as once, few, many or a class for expanded clones.

J gene: TRBJ2-7
D gene: TRBD1
V gene: TRBV6-5
clone size: NA
CDR3 DNA: TGTGCCAGCAGGACCGGGACAGGATCAGCCTACGAGCAGTACTTC
CDR3 protein: CASRTGTGSAYEQYF

J gene: TRBJ1-5
D gene: NA
V gene: TRBV19
clone size: NA
CDR3 DNA: TGTGCCAGTAGTATTTACAGGGAGTTGAATCAGCCCCAGCATTTT
CDR3 protein: CASSIYRELNQPQHF

J gene: TRBJ2-7
D gene: TRBD1
V gene: TRBV7-9
clone size: NA
CDR3 DNA: TGTGCCAGCAGCTTAGAAGGGACAGGGGTGAACTTC
CDR3 protein: CASSLEGTGVNF

J gene: TRBJ1-5
D gene: NA
V gene: TRBV12-5
clone size: NA
CDR3 DNA: TGTGCTAGCCTCCGGGGGGCAAGGGAACAGCCCCAGCATTTT
CDR3 protein: CASLRGAREQPQHF

J gene: TRBJ2-3
D gene: TRBD1
V gene: TRBV7-2
clone size: NA
CDR3 DNA: TGTGCCAGCAGCCCGGGCTTCGGGCAGGGGGCAAGCACAGATACACAGTATTTT
CDR3 protein: CASSPGFGQGASTDTQYF

J gene: TRBJ1-2
D gene: TRBD1
V gene: TRBV9
clone size: NA
CDR3 DNA: TGTGCCAGCAGCCGAACAGGGGACTGGGGCTACACCTTC
CDR3 protein: CASSRTGDWGYTF

J gene: TRBJ1-2
D gene: NA
V gene: TRBV5-1
clone size: medium-sized
CDR3 DNA: TGCGCCAGCAGCTTCGACAAAACCTATGGCTACACCTTC
CDR3 protein: CASSFDKTYGYTF

J gene: TRBJ2-2
D gene: NA
V gene: TRBV6-5
clone size: NA
CDR3 DNA: TGTGCCAGCAGGCCGCTCGGGGGGAACACCGGGGAGCTGTTTTTT
CDR3 protein: CASRPLGGNTGELFF

J gene: TRBJ2-1
D gene: NA
V gene: TRBV10-3
clone size: NA
CDR3 DNA: TGTGCCATCAGTGACAGGGTCGAAGGCAATGAGCAGTTCTTC
CDR3 protein: CAISDRVEGNEQFF

J gene: TRBJ2-1
D gene: NA
V gene: TRBV5-1
clone size: NA
CDR3 DNA: TGCGCCAGCAGCTTGGCAGAGCTAGCCAATGAGCAGTTCTTC
CDR3 protein: CASSLAELANEQFF

J gene: TRBJ1-2
D gene: TRBD1
V gene: TRBV27
clone size: NA
CDR3 DNA: TGTGCCAGCAGTAGGGGGGGGGCAGGGGGCACCCTATGGGGCTACACCTTC
CDR3 protein: CASSRGGAGGTLWGYTF

J gene: TRBJ2-5
D gene: NA
V gene: TRBV15
clone size: NA
CDR3 DNA: TGTGCCACCAGCAGAGATCGCGGGGCAGAGACCCAGTACTTC
CDR3 protein: CATSRDRGAETQYF

J gene: TRBJ1-1
D gene: NA
V gene: TRBV7-9
clone size: NA
CDR3 DNA: TGTGCCAGCAGCCATGACAACCCGGATAGGAGGTACACTGAAGCTTTCTTT
CDR3 protein: CASSHDNPDRRYTEAFF

J gene: TRBJ2-1
D gene: NA
V gene: TRBV18
clone size: once
CDR3 DNA: TGTGCCAGCTCCAAACTTCAGGGTGATGAGCAGTTCTTC
CDR3 protein: CASSKLQGDEQFF

J gene: TRBJ2-7
D gene: NA
V gene: TRBV11-3
clone size: once
CDR3 DNA: TGTGCCAGCAGCTTAGGAGGGTCAGAACAGTACTTC
CDR3 protein: CASSLGGSEQYF

J gene: TRBJ2-5
D gene: NA
V gene: TRBV7-9
clone size: NA
CDR3 DNA: TGTGCCAGCAGCCTACAAGAGACCCAGTACTTC
CDR3 protein: CASSLQETQYF

J gene: TRBJ2-1
D gene: NA
V gene: TRBV12-3/TRBV12-4
clone size: once
CDR3 DNA: TGTGCCAGCAGTCCCCGCAATGAGCAGTTCTTC
CDR3 protein: CASSPRNEQFF

J gene: TRBJ2-5
D gene: TRBD2
V gene: TRBV18
clone size: NA
CDR3 DNA: TGTGCCAGCTCGCGCAGCGGGGGGATGGAGACCCAGTACTTC
CDR3 protein: CASSRSGGMETQYF

J gene: TRBJ1-4
D gene: NA
V gene: TRBV30
clone size: NA
CDR3 DNA: TGTGCCTGGAGGGGTTTGACAGAATCTGAAAAACTGTTTTTT
CDR3 protein: CAWRGLTESEKLFF

J gene: TRBJ2-7
D gene: TRBD2
V gene: TRBV3-1/TRBV3-2
clone size: NA
CDR3 DNA: TGTGCCTCCCGGACTAGCGGGACCGAGGAGCAGTACTTC
CDR3 protein: CASRTSGTEEQYF

J gene: TRBJ2-2
D gene: NA
V gene: TRBV7-2
clone size: NA
CDR3 DNA: TGTGCCAGCAGCTTAAATCAGGGGATCACCGGGGAGCTGTTTTTT
CDR3 protein: CASSLNQGITGELFF

J gene: TRBJ2-7
D gene: TRBD1
V gene: TRBV6-6
clone size: NA
CDR3 DNA: TGTGCCAGCAGTTACTCGATGGGACAGGGCTACGAGCAGTACTTC
CDR3 protein: CASSYSMGQGYEQYF

J gene: TRBJ1-5
D gene: TRBD1
V gene: TRBV6-2/TRBV6-3
clone size: NA
CDR3 DNA: TGTGCCAGCAGCCAACCCCGGGACAGGGGGCGCGGGTCGTCTAGCAATCAGCCCCAGCATTTT
CDR3 protein: CASSQPRDRGRGSSSNQPQHF

J gene: TRBJ2-7
D gene: NA
V gene: TRBV7-9
clone size: NA
CDR3 DNA: TGTGCCAGCAGCTTAGTTCAGGGCGAGCAGTACTTC
CDR3 protein: CASSLVQGEQYF

J gene: TRBJ2-1
D gene: TRBD2
V gene: TRBV7-6
clone size: few
CDR3 DNA: TGTGCCAGCAGTTTAAGCCGGGGGGGCAGAAATGAGCAGTTCTTC
CDR3 protein: CASSLSRGGRNEQFF

J gene: TRBJ2-3
D gene: TRBD2
V gene: TRBV30
clone size: NA
CDR3 DNA: TGTGCCTCATTAGCGGGAGGGCCGAAAGATACGCAGTATTTT
CDR3 protein: CASLAGGPKDTQYF

J gene: TRBJ1-5
D gene: NA
V gene: TRBV19
clone size: NA
CDR3 DNA: TGTGCCAGTAGTATCGGACTGCTATCCAATCAGCCCCAGCATTTT
CDR3 protein: CASSIGLLSNQPQHF

J gene: TRBJ2-2
D gene: NA
V gene: TRBV19
clone size: NA
CDR3 DNA: TGTGCCAGTAGTGTTGGACTCGGGGGCACCGGGGAGCTGTTTTTT
CDR3 protein: CASSVGLGGTGELFF

J gene: TRBJ2-2
D gene: NA
V gene: TRBV19
clone size: NA
CDR3 DNA: TGTGCCAGTAGTATCCAGGGTACCGGGGAGCTGTTTTTT
CDR3 protein: CASSIQGTGELFF

J gene: TRBJ1-2
D gene: NA
V gene: TRBV4-3
clone size: few
CDR3 DNA: TGCGCCAGCAGCCAAAATACAGGATTCTATGGCTACACCTTC
CDR3 protein: CASSQNTGFYGYTF

J gene: TRBJ2-2
D gene: NA
V gene: TRBV27
clone size: NA
CDR3 DNA: TGTGCCTCTTGGTTAGCGGCGAACACCGGGGAGCTGTTTTTT
CDR3 protein: CASWLAANTGELFF

J gene: TRBJ1-6
D gene: NA
V gene: TRBV2
clone size: NA
CDR3 DNA: TGTGCCAGCAGAGAAATAGGAGCGCCCAATTCACCCCTCCACTTT
CDR3 protein: CASREIGAPNSPLHF

J gene: TRBJ2-7
D gene: NA
V gene: TRBV7-9
clone size: once
CDR3 DNA: TGTGCCAGCAGCTTATCCCGCGAGCAGTACTTC
CDR3 protein: CASSLSREQYF

J gene: TRBJ2-7
D gene: TRBD1
V gene: TRBV5-5
clone size: NA
CDR3 DNA: TGTGCCAGCAGCCGTCAGGGGGCCTACGAGCAGTACTTC
CDR3 protein: CASSRQGAYEQYF

J gene: TRBJ2-7
D gene: NA
V gene: TRBV19
clone size: NA
CDR3 DNA: TGTGCCAGTAGCGGCGTGGGACTGCTTTGGGACGAGCAGTACTTC
CDR3 protein: CASSGVGLLWDEQYF

J gene: TRBJ2-3
D gene: TRBD2
V gene: TRBV5-4
clone size: NA
CDR3 DNA: TGTGCCAGCAGCTCACCCCATTGGACTAGCGGGATTGGAGATACGCAGTATTTT
CDR3 protein: CASSSPHWTSGIGDTQYF

J gene: TRBJ1-5
D gene: NA
V gene: TRBV27
clone size: NA
CDR3 DNA: TGTGCCAGCAGGTTCAGGGGCAATAATCAGCCCCAGCATTTT
CDR3 protein: CASRFRGNNQPQHF

J gene: TRBJ2-2
D gene: TRBD2
V gene: TRBV29-1
clone size: NA
CDR3 DNA: TGCAGCGTTTCTGGACCCGGGAGGAGCGGGGAGCTGTTTTTT
CDR3 protein: CSVSGPGRSGELFF

J gene: TRBJ1-2
D gene: NA
V gene: TRBV7-8
clone size: NA
CDR3 DNA: TGTGCCAGCAGCTTAGACGCGGGCTATGGCTACACCTTC
CDR3 protein: CASSLDAGYGYTF

J gene: TRBJ2-3
D gene: TRBD2
V gene: TRBV19
clone size: NA
CDR3 DNA: TGTGCCAGACCCACGAGACCGGGACTAGCGGGACCCCCGATAAGGCGGTATTTT
CDR3 protein: CARPTRPGLAGPPIRRYF

J gene: TRBJ1-1
D gene: NA
V gene: TRBV4-3
clone size: NA
CDR3 DNA: TGCGCCAGCAGCCAAGATCGATTTGGCCAGGGAGCTTTCTTT
CDR3 protein: CASSQDRFGQGAFF

J gene: TRBJ2-1
D gene: TRBD2
V gene: TRBV10-3
clone size: few
CDR3 DNA: TGTGCCATCGGGAGGGACCAGGGAGAGCAGTTCTTC
CDR3 protein: CAIGRDQGEQFF